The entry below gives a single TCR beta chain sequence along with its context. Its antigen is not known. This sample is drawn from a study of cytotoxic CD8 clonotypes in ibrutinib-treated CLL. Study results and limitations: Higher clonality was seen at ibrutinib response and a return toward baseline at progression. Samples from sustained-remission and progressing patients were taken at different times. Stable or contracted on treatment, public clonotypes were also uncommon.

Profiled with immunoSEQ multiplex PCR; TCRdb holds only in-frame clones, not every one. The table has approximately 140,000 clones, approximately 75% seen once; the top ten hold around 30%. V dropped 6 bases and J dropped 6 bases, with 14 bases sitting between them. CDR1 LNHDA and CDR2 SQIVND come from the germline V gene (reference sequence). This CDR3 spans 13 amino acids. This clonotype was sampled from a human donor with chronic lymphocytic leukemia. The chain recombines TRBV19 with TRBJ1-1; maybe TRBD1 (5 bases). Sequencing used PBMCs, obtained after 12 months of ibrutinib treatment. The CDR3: CASRAGSLAEAFF. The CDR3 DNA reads TGTGCCAGTAGAGCAGGGTCTTTGGCTGAAGCTTTCTTT.